The present TCR beta chain was sequenced within a study of early T cells in non-severe SARS-CoV-2 infection. The table lists this clonotype with a few counts. The TCR library protocol was used to attach unique molecular identifiers. These identifiers were attached to individual cDNA molecules. TCRdb re-called the 5' RACE reads through MiXCR, storing one row per CDR3 protein. This table holds about 98,000 distinct CDR3 sequences, 8% to 13% found once. CDR3 length: 9 residues. Germline V gene lookup returns CDR1 SQVTM and CDR2 ANQGSEA. The chain carries TRBV29-1 and TRBJ2-1, with 7 positions matching TRBD2. This TCR derives from an adult who was a healthcare worker with PCR-confirmed SARS-CoV-2 infection or an uninfected control (not recorded which). Sequencing was carried out using whole blood. CDR3 loop: CSVSGTQFF. The CDR3 nucleotides are TGCAGTGTCAGCGGGACCCAGTTCTTC.